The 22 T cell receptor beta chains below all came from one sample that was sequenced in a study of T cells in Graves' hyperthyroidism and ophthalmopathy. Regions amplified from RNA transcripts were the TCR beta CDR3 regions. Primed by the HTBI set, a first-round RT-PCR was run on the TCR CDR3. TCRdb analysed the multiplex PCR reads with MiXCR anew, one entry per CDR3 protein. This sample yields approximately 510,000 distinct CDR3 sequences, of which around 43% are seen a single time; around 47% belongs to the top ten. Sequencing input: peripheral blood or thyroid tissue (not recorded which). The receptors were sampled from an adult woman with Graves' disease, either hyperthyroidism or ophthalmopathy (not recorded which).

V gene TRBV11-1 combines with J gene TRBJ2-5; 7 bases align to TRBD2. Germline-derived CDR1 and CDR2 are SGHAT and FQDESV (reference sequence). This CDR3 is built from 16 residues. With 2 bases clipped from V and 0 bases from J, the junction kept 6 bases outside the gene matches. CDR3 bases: TGTGCCAGCAGCTTACAGCGGGGACGGTACCAAGAGACCCAGTACTTC. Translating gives CASSLQRGRYQETQYF.

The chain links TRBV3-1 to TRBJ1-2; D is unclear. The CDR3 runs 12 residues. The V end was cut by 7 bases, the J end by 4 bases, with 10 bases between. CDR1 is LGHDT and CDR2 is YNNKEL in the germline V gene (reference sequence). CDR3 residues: CASTDPGYGYTF. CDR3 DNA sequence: TGTGCCAGCACGGACCCGGGCTATGGCTACACCTTC.

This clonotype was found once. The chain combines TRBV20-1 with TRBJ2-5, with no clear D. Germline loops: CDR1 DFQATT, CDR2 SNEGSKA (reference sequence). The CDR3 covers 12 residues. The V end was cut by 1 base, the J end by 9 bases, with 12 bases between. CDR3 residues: CSARVAHQPQYF. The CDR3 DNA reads TGCAGTGCTAGAGTCGCTCATCAGCCCCAGTACTTC.

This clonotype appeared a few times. CDR3 residues: CAISETGNTEAFF. The DNA for the CDR3 is TGTGCCATCAGTGAAACAGGGAACACTGAAGCTTTCTTT. The chain employs TRBV10-3 and TRBJ1-1; a possible D gene is TRBD1 (5 bases). V gave up 3 bases and J gave up 1 base, with 6 bases separating them. The CDR3 contains 13 residues. The germline CDR1 and CDR2 sequences are ENHRY and SYGVKD.

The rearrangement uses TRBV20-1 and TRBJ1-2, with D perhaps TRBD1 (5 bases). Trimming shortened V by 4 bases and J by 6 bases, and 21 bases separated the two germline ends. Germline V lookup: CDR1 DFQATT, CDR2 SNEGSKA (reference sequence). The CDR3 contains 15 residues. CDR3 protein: CSAKPKLNGDDGYTF. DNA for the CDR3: TGCAGTGCTAAGCCGAAACTTAACGGGGACGATGGCTACACCTTC.

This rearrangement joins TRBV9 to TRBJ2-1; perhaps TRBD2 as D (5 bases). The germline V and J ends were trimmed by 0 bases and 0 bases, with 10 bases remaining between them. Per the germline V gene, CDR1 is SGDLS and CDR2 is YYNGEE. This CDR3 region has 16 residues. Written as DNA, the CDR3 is TGTGCCAGCAGCGTAGCCCGGAGGAGCTCCTACAATGAGCAGTTCTTC. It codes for CASSVARRSSYNEQFF.

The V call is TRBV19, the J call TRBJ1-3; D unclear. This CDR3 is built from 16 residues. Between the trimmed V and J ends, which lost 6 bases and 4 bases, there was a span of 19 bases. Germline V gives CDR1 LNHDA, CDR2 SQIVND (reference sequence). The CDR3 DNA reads TGTGCCAGTAGACTGTTCGAGGACCGAGGAGGAAACACCATATATTTT. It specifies CASRLFEDRGGNTIYF. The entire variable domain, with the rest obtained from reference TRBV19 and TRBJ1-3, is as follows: DGGITQSPKYLFRKEGQNVTLSCEQNLNHDAMYWYRQDPGQGLRLIYYSQIVNDFQKGDIAEGYSVSREKKESFPLTVTSAQKNPTAFYLCASRLFEDRGGNTIYFGEGSWLTVV.

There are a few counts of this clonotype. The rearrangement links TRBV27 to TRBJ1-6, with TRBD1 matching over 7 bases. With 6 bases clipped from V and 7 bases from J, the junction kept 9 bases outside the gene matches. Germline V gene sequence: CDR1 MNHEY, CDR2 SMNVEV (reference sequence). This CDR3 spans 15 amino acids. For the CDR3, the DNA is TGTGCCAGCAGCATACGGACAGGAGGAAATTCACCCCTCCACTTT. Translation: CASSIRTGGNSPLHF.

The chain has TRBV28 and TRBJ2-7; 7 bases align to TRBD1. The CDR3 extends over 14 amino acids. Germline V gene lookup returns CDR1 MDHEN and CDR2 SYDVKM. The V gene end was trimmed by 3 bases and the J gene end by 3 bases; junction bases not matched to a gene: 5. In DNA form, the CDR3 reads TGTGCCAGCAGTTTCGGGGCAGGGGGCTACGAGCAGTACTTC. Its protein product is CASSFGAGGYEQYF.

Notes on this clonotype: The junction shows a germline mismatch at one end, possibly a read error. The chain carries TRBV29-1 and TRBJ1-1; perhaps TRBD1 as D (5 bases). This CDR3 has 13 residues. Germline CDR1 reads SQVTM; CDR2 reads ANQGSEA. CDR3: CGVERGRNTGAFF. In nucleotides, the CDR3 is TGCGGCGTTGAGAGGGGAAGGAACACTGGAGCTTTCTTT. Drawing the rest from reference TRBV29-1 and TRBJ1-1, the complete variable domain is SAVISQKPSRDICQRGTSLTIQCQVDSQVTMMFWYRQQPGQSLTLIATANQGSEATYESGFVIDKFPISRPNLTFSTLTVSNMSPEDSSIYLCGVERGRNTGAFFGQGTRLTVV.

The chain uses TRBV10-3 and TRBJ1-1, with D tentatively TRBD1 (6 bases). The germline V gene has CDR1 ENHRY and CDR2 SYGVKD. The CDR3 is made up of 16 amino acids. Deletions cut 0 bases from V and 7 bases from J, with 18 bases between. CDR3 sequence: CAISESIRGRRSEAFF. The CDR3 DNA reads TGTGCCATCAGTGAGTCGATACGGGGGCGGCGAAGTGAAGCTTTCTTT.

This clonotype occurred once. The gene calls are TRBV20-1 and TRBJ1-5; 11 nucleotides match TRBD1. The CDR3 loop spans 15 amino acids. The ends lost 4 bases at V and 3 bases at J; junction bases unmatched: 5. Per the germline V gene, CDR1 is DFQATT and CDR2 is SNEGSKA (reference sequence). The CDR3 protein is CSATGDRGYNQPQHF. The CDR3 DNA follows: TGCAGTGCTACGGGGGACAGGGGGTACAATCAGCCCCAGCATTTT.

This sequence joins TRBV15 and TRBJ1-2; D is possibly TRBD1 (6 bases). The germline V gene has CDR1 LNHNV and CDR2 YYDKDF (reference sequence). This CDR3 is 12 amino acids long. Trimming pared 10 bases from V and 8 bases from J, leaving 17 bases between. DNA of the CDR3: TGTGCCAGCCCGGACAGAATTCAGGGCTACACCTTC. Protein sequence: CASPDRIQGYTF.

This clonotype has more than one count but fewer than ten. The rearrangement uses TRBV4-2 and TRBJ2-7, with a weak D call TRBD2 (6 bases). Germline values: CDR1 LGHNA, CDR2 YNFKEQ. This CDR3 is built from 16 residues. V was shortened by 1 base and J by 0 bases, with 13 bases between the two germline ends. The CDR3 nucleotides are TGTGCCAGCAGCCAAGTAGCTAGCGAGCCCTCCTACGAGCAGTACTTC. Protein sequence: CASSQVASEPSYEQYF.

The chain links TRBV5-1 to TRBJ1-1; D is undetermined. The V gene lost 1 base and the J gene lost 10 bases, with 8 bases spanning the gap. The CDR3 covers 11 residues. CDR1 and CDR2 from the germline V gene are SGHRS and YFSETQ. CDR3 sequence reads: CASSLFAGAFF. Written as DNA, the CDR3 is TGCGCCAGCAGCTTGTTCGCGGGAGCTTTCTTT.

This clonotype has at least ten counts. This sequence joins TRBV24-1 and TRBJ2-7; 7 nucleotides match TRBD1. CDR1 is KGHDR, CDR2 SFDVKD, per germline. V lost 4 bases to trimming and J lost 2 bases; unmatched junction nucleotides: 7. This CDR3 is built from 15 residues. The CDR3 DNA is TGTGCCACCAGTGACTCGCAGGGGGTGGCCTACGAGCAGTACTTC. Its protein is CATSDSQGVAYEQYF.

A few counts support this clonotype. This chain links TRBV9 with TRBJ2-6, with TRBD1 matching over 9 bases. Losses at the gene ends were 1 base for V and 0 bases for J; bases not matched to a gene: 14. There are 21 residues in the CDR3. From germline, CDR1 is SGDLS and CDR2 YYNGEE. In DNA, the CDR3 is TGTGCCAGCAGCGTATCGATAGATTGGTCGGGACAGGGCTCTGGGGCCAACGTCCTGACTTTC. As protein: CASSVSIDWSGQGSGANVLTF.

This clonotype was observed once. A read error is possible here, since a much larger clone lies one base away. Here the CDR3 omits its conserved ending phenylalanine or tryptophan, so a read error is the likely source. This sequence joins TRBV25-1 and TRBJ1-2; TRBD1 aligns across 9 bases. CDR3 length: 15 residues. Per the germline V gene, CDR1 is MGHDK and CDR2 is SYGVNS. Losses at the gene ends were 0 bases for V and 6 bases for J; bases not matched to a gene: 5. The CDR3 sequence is CASSEYGTGSHGYTL. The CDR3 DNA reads TGTGCCAGCAGTGAATATGGGACAGGGAGTCATGGCTACACCCTC.

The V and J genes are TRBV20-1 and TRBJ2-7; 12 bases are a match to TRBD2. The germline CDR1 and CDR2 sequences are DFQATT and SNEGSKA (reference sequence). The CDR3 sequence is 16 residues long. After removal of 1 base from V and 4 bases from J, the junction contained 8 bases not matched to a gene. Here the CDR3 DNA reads TGCAGTGCTAGAGGGCTAGCGGGAGGGCCAGGGTACGAGCAGTACTTC. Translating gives CSARGLAGGPGYEQYF.

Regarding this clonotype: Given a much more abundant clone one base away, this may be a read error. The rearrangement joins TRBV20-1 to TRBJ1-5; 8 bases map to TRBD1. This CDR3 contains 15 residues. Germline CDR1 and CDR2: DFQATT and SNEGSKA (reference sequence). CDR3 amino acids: CSAFMTQGANRPQHF. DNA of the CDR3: TGCAGTGCTTTTATGACGCAGGGGGCTAATCGGCCCCAGCATTTT.

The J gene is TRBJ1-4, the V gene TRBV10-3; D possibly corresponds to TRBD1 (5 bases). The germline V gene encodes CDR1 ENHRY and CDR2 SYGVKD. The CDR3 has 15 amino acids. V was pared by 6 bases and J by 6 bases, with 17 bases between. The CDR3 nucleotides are TGTGCCATCAGCGGGACGCCTGGGGGTGATGAAAAACTGTTTTTT. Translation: CAISGTPGGDEKLFF.

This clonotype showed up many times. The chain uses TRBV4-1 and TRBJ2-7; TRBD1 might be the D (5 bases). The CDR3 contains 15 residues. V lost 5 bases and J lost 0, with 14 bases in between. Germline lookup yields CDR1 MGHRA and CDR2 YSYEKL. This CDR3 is CASSKGAQSSYEQYF. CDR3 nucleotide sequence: TGCGCCAGCAGCAAAGGGGCCCAGAGCTCCTACGAGCAGTACTTC.